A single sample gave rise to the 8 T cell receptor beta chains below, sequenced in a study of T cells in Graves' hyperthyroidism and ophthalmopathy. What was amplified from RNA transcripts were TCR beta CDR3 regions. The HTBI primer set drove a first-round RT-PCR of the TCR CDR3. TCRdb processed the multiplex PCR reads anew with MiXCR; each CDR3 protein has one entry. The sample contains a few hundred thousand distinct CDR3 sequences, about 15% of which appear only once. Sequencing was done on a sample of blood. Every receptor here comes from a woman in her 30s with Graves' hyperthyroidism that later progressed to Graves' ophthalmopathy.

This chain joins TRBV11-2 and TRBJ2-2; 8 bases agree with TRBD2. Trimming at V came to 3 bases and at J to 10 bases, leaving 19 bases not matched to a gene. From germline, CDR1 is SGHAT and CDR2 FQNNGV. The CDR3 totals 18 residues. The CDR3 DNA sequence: TGTGCCAGCAGCTTTCGTTTGGGGCGGGAGGAAGGTCGCGAGGAGCTGTTTTTT. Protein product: CASSFRLGREEGREELFF.

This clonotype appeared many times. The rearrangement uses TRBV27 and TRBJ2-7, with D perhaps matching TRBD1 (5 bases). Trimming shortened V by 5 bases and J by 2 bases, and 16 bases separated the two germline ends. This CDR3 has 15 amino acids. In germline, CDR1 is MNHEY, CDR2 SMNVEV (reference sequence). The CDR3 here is CASSPYSTGPYEQYF. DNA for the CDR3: TGTGCCAGCAGTCCTTATTCTACAGGCCCCTACGAGCAGTACTTC.

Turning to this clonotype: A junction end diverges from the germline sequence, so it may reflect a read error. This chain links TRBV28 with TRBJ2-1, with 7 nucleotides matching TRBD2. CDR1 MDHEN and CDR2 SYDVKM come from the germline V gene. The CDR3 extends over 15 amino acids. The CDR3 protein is CASTQASGVYNEQVF. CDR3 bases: TGTGCCAGCACCCAGGCTAGCGGAGTTTACAATGAGCAGGTCTTC.

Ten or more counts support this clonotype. This chain's CDR3 is CASSIAGYTEAFF. The CDR3 DNA reads as TGTGCCAGTAGTATAGCGGGGTACACTGAAGCTTTCTTT. This chain connects TRBV19 to TRBJ1-1; the D is unclear. The CDR3 loop spans 13 amino acids. Germline V lookup: CDR1 LNHDA, CDR2 SQIVND (reference sequence). V was trimmed by 1 base and J by 3 bases, leaving 6 bases between them. Complete variable domain (other parts from reference TRBV19 and TRBJ1-1): DGGITQSPKYLFRKEGQNVTLSCEQNLNHDAMYWYRQDPGQGLRLIYYSQIVNDFQKGDIAEGYSVSREKKESFPLTVTSAQKNPTAFYLCASSIAGYTEAFFGQGTRLTVV.

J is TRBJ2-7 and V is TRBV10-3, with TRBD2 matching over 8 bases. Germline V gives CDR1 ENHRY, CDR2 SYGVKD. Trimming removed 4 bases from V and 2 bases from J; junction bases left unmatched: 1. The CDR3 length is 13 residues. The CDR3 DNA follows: TGTGCCATCAGTGTTAGCGGGACCTACGAGCAGTACTTC. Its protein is CAISVSGTYEQYF.

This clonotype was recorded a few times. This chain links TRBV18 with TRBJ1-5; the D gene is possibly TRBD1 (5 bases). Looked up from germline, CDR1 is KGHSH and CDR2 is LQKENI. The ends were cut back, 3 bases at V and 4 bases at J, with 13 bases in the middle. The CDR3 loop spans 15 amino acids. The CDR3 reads CASSPGQGWNQPQHF. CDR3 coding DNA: TGTGCCAGCTCACCGGGGCAGGGTTGGAATCAGCCCCAGCATTTT.

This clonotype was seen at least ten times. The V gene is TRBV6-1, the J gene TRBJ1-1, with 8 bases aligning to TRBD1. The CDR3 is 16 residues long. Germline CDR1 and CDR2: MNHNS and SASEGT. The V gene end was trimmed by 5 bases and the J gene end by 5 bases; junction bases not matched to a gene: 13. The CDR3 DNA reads TGTGCCAGCAGTCGCCCCAAACAGGGGGTAGGAACTGAAGCTTTCTTT. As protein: CASSRPKQGVGTEAFF.

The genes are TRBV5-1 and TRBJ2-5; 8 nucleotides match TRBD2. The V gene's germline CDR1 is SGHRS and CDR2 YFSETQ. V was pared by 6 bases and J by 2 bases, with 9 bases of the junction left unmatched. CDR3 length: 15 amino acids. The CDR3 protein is CASKRGGRVQETQYF. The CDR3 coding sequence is TGCGCCAGCAAACGGGGGGGACGGGTACAAGAGACCCAGTACTTC.